A single sample is the source of the 14 T cell receptor beta chains below, sequenced in a study of response to subunit inactivated influenza vaccine. TCRdb re-called the RT-PCR reads with MiXCR, one entry per CDR3 protein. Here the sample spans more than 550,000 distinct CDR3 sequences, 10% to 15% being singletons. The sample consisted of PBMCs from blood, taken on the day of vaccination. The receptors originated from a man aged 45-65 years who received an inactivated influenza vaccine.

The chain joins TRBV18 to TRBJ2-2; D call uncertain. The ends were cut back, 5 bases at V and 3 bases at J, with 10 bases in the middle. The V gene's germline CDR1 is KGHSH and CDR2 LQKENI. The CDR3 sequence is 14 residues long. CDR3 coding DNA: TGTGCCAGCTCATCCACCGATTACACCGGGGAGCTGTTTTTT. This translates into CASSSTDYTGELFF.

The V and J genes are TRBV16 and TRBJ2-7, with 8 bases identical to TRBD2. CDR3 length: 16 residues. Germline CDR1 reads KGHSY; CDR2 reads FQNENV. V lost 8 bases to trimming and J lost 9 bases; unmatched junction nucleotides: 21. CDR3: CASRGSGTPPDIGQYF. As DNA, the CDR3 is TGTGCCAGCCGGGGTAGCGGGACTCCTCCGGATATAGGGCAGTACTTC.

Ten or more counts support this clonotype. J is TRBJ2-1 and V is TRBV6-2 or TRBV6-3; maybe TRBD1 (6 bases). Germline V lookup: CDR1 MNHEY, CDR2 SVGEGT. The CDR3 is 13 residues long. V lost 1 base and J lost 12, with 13 bases in between. The CDR3 loop is CASSYLGGMGQFF. CDR3 bases: TGTGCCAGCAGTTACTTAGGGGGTATGGGGCAGTTCTTC.

V gene TRBV15 combines with J gene TRBJ2-1; TRBD2 aligns across 13 bases. Unmatched junction bases numbered 8, after V lost 0 bases and J lost 12 bases. This CDR3 contains 16 residues. Germline V CDR1 and CDR2: LNHNV, YYDKDF (reference sequence). CDR3 amino acids: CATSRDMTSGRLAQFF. DNA for the CDR3: TGTGCCACCAGCAGAGATATGACTAGCGGGAGGTTGGCGCAGTTCTTC. Variable domain in full (rest from reference TRBV15 and TRBJ2-1): DAMVIQNPRYQVTQFGKPVTLSCSQTLNHNVMYWYQQKSSQAPKLLFHYYDKDFNNEADTPDNFQSRRPNTSFCFLDIRSPGLGDTAMYLCATSRDMTSGRLAQFFGPGTRLTVL.

The chain recombines TRBV14 with TRBJ2-3; the D gene could be TRBD1 or TRBD2 (5 bases each). Per the germline V gene, CDR1 is SGHDN and CDR2 is FVKESK. The V end was cut by 0 bases, the J end by 2 bases, with 12 bases between. The CDR3 runs to 16 residues. CDR3 residues: CASSQDYGGNTDTQYF. For the CDR3, the DNA is TGTGCCAGCAGCCAAGATTATGGGGGAAACACAGATACGCAGTATTTT.

In this sample, this clonotype turned up a few times. The V and J genes are TRBV10-3 and TRBJ2-7; TRBD1 might be the D (6 bases). The CDR3 runs to 13 residues. The germline CDR1 and CDR2 sequences are ENHRY and SYGVKD. The V end lost 3 bases, the J end lost 5 bases, and 11 bases lay between the germline ends. The CDR3 sequence: CAISETQGDEQYF. CDR3 DNA: TGTGCCATCAGTGAAACACAGGGAGACGAGCAGTACTTC.

This chain connects TRBV9 to TRBJ2-3; D may be TRBD1 or TRBD2 (6 bases each). Per the germline V gene, CDR1 is SGDLS and CDR2 is YYNGEE. The V end was cut by 0 bases, the J end by 5 bases, with 16 bases between. This CDR3 region has 16 residues. As DNA, the CDR3 is TGTGCCAGCAGCGTAGGTACGGGGGCTGCGGTAGATACGCAGTATTTT. Protein product: CASSVGTGAAVDTQYF.

This clonotype was observed many times. The V call is TRBV5-1, the J call TRBJ2-7; D uncertain. V shed 3 bases and J shed 0 bases, with 7 bases lying between them. Germline V gene data show CDR1 as SGHRS and CDR2 as YFSETQ. The CDR3 consists of 13 residues. CDR3 residues: CASSSGSSYEQYF. The CDR3 region has the DNA TGCGCCAGCAGCTCCGGAAGCTCCTACGAGCAGTACTTC.

The chain recombines TRBV7-9 with TRBJ2-3; D might be TRBD1 (6 bases). The CDR3 has 14 amino acids. Trimming removed 3 bases at V and 5 bases at J, with 12 bases between. CDR1 SEHNR and CDR2 FQNEAQ come from the germline V gene (reference sequence). CDR3 amino acids: CASSFPGEQDTQYF. In DNA form, the CDR3 reads TGTGCCAGCAGCTTCCCAGGGGAGCAAGATACGCAGTATTTT.

This clonotype was counted a few times. The chain is built from TRBV20-1 and TRBJ1-1, with TRBD1 as a possible D gene (5 bases). Per the germline V gene, CDR1 is DFQATT and CDR2 is SNEGSKA (reference sequence). V was clipped by 4 bases and J by 3 bases, with 9 bases between them. CDR3 length: 12 residues. This CDR3 is CSAMQGHTEAFF. The DNA of the CDR3 is TGCAGTGCTATGCAGGGACACACTGAAGCTTTCTTT.

This clonotype occurred many times. The V gene is TRBV6-2 or TRBV6-3, the J gene TRBJ2-6, with D hard to call. Germline V gene sequence: CDR1 MNHEY, CDR2 SVGEGT. V dropped 2 bases and J dropped 0 bases, with 5 bases sitting between them. The CDR3 length is 15 residues. The CDR3 bases are TGTGCCAGCAGTTACGCGTCCTCTGGGGCCAACGTCCTGACTTTC. Translated, it gives CASSYASSGANVLTF.

This clonotype has at least ten counts. CDR3 in DNA: TGTGCCAGCAGCTTAACCGTGATGACAGATACGCAGTATTTT. It yields the protein CASSLTVMTDTQYF. The chain links TRBV7-9 to TRBJ2-3; D is unresolved. Germline V gene sequence: CDR1 SEHNR, CDR2 FQNEAQ (reference sequence). V was pared by 2 bases and J by 3 bases, with 9 bases between. The CDR3 consists of 14 residues.

This sequence joins TRBV20-1 and TRBJ2-3, with a weak D call TRBD2 (7 bases). The germline CDR1 and CDR2 sequences are DFQATT and SNEGSKA (reference sequence). V lost 5 bases and J lost 2, with 14 bases in between. The CDR3 contains 14 residues. The CDR3 protein is CSAQPGGSTDTQYF. DNA for the CDR3: TGCAGTGCTCAACCGGGGGGCTCCACAGATACGCAGTATTTT.

This clonotype was seen a handful of times. The V gene is TRBV7-9, the J gene TRBJ2-1; D may be TRBD1 (5 bases). CDR1 is SEHNR and CDR2 is FQNEAQ in the germline V gene (reference sequence). The CDR3 sequence is 12 residues long. V lost 7 bases to trimming and J lost 5 bases, with 9 bases between them. The CDR3 DNA sequence: TGTGCCAGCACCCCAGGGAACAATGAGCAGTTCTTC. Encoded protein: CASTPGNNEQFF.